This TCR beta chain comes out of a study of blood T cell repertoires in COVID-19. Study summary: Acute and convalescent COVID-19 samples came from the United States, Italy and Spain. The cDNA or gDNA used as material had been derived from T cells, B-cell-depleted T cells, or PBMCs.

TCRdb's table, derived via immunoSEQ multiplex PCR, lists solely in-frame clones and lacks some. The sample has some 50,000 clones, roughly 83% seen once; the top ten hold 2.1%. Germline CDR1 reads MNHEY; CDR2 reads SVGAGI. The CDR3 loop spans 14 amino acids. Trimming took off 5 bases at V and 6 bases at J, with 16 bases between the two ends. The chain combines TRBV6-5 with TRBJ1-2; a possible D gene is TRBD1 (5 bases). The sequenced material came from peripheral blood. This sequence originates from a woman aged 55-69 years with acute or convalescent COVID-19. The CDR3 sequence: CASSLMAGQDGYTF. DNA of the CDR3: TGTGCCAGCAGTCTTATGGCAGGGCAAGATGGCTACACCTTC.